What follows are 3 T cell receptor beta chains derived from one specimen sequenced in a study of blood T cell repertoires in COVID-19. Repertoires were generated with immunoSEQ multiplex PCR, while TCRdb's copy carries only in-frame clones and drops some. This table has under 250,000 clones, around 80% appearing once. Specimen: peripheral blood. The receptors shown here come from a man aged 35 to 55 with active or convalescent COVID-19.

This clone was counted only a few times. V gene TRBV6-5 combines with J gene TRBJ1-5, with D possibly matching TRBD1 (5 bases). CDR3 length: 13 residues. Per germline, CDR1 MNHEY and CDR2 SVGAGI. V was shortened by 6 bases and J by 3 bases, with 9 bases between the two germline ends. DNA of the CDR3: TGTGCCAGCAGACAGGTCCTCAATCAGCCCCAGCATTTT. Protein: CASRQVLNQPQHF.

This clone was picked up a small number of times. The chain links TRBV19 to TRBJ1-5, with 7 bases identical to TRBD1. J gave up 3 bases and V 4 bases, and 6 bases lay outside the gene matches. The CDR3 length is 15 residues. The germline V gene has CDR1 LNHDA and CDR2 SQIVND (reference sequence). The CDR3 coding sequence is TGTGCCAGTAGTAGAGGACAGGCGATCAATCAGCCCCAGCATTTT. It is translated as CASSRGQAINQPQHF.

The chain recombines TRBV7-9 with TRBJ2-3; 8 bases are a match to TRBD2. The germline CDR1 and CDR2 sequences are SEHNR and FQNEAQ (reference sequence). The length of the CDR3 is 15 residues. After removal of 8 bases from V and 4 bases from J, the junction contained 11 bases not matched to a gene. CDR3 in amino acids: CASSTGGIRADTQYF. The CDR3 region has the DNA TGTGCCAGCTCCACGGGGGGGATCCGGGCAGATACGCAGTATTTT.